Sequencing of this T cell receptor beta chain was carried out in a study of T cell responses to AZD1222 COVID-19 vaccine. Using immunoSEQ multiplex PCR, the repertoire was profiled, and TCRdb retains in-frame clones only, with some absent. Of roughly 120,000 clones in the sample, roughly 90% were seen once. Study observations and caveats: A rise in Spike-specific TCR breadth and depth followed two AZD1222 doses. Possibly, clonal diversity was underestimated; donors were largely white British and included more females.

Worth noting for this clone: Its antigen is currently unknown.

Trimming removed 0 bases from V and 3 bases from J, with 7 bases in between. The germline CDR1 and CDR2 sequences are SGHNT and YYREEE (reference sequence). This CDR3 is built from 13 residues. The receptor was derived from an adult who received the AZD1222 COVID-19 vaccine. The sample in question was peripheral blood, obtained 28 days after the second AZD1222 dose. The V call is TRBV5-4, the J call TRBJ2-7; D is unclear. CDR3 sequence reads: CASSLEGRYEQYF. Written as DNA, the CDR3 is TGTGCCAGCAGCTTGGAGGGTCGCTACGAGCAGTACTTC.